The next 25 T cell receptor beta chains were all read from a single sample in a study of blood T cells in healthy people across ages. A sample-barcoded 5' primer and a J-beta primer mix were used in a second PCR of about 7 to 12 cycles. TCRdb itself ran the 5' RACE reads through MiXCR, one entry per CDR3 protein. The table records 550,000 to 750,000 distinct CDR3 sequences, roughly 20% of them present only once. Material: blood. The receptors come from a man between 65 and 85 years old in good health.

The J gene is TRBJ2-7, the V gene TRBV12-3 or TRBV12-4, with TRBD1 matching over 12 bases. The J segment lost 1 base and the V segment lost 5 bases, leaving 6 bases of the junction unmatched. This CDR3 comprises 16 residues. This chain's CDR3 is CASSEGTGGSSYEQYF. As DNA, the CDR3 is TGTGCCAGCAGTGAAGGGACAGGGGGCAGTTCCTACGAGCAGTACTTC.

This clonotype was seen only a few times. CDR3 sequence: CASSSTGLAVLADTQYF. The CDR3 DNA reads TGTGCCAGCAGCTCTACGGGACTAGCGGTACTGGCAGATACGCAGTATTTT. V usage is TRBV11-2 and J usage is TRBJ2-3, with TRBD2 matching over 11 bases. The CDR3 extends over 17 amino acids. The J segment lost 4 bases and the V segment lost 4 bases, leaving 10 bases of the junction unmatched. Per germline, CDR1 SGHAT and CDR2 FQNNGV. Looking up the rest from reference TRBV11-2 and TRBJ2-3 gives the full variable domain: EAGVAQSPRYKIIEKRQSVAFWCNPISGHATLYWYQQILGQGPKLLIQFQNNGVVDDSQLPKDRFSAERLKGVDSTLKIQPAKLEDSAVYLCASSSTGLAVLADTQYFGPGTRLTVL.

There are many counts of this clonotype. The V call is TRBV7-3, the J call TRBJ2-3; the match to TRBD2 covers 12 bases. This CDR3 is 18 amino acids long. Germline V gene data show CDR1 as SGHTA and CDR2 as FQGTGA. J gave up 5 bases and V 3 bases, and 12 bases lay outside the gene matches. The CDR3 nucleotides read TGTGCCAGCAGCTTTCCGTTCGCTAGCGGGAGGGCCGTAGATACGCAGTATTTT. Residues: CASSFPFASGRAVDTQYF. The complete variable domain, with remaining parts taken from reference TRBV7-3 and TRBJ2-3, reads GAGVSQTPSNKVTEKGKYVELRCDPISGHTALYWYRQSLGQGPEFLIYFQGTGAADDSGLPNDRFFAVRPEGSVSTLKIQRTERGDSAVYLCASSFPFASGRAVDTQYFGPGTRLTVL.

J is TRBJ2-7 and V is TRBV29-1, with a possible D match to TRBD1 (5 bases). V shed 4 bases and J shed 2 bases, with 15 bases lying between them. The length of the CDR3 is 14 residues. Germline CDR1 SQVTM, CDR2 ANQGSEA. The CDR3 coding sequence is TGCAGCGTTGGGGGATTGACAGCCACCTACGAGCAGTACTTC. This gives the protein CSVGGLTATYEQYF.

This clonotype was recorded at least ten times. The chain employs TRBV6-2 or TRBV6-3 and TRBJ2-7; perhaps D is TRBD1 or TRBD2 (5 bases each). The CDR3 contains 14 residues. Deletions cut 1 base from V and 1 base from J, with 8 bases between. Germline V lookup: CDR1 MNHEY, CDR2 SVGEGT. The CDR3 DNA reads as TGTGCCAGCAGTTACTTGGGACCTTCCTACGAGCAGTACTTC. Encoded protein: CASSYLGPSYEQYF.

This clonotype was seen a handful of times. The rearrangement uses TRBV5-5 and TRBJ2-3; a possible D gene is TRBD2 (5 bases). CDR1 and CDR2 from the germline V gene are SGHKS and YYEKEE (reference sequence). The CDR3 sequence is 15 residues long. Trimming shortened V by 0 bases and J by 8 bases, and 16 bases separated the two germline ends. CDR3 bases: TGTGCCAGCAGCTTGGATTTTGTGGGGAGTGGTACGCAGTATTTT. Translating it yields CASSLDFVGSGTQYF.

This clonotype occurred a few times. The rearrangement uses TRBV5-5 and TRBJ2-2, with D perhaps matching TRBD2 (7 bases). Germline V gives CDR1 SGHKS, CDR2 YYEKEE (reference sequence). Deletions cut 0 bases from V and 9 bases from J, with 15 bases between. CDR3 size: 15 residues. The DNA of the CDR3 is TGTGCCAGCAGCTTGGAAGGGGGAGGGCCCAGGGAGCTGTTTTTT. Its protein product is CASSLEGGGPRELFF.

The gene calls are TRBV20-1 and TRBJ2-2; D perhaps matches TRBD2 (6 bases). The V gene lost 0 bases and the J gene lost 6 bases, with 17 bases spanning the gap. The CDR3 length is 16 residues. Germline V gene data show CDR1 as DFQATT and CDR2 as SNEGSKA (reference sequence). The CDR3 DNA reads TGCAGTGCTAGAGATGATAATCGCGGGACGGCCGGGGAGCTGTTTTTT. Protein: CSARDDNRGTAGELFF.

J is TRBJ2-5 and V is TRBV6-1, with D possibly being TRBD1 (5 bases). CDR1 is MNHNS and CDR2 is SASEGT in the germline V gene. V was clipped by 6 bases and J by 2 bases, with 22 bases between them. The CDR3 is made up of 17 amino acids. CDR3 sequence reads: CASRPLRRGQPQETQYF. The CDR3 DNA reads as TGTGCCAGCAGACCGTTGCGAAGGGGCCAGCCACAAGAGACCCAGTACTTC.

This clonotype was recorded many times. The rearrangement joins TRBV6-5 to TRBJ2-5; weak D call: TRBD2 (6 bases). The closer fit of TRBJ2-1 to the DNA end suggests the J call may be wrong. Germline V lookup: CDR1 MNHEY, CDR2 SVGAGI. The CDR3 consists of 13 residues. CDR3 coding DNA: TGTGCCAGCAGACCCCCCGGGGGCAATGAGCAGTTCTTC. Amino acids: CASRPPGGNEQFF.

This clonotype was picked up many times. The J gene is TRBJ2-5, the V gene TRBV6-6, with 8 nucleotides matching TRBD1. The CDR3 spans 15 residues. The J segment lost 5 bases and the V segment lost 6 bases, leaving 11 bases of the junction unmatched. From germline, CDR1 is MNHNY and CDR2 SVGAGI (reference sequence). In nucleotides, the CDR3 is TGTGCCAGCAGAAACCACCGACAGGGGCATGAGACCCAGTACTTC. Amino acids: CASRNHRQGHETQYF.

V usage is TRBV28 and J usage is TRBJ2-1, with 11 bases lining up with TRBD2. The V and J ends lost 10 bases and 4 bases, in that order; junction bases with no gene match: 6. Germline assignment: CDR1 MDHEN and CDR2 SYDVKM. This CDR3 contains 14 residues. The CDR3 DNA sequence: TGTGCCACGAAGCGGACTAGCGGGTACAATGAGCAGTTCTTC. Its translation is CATKRTSGYNEQFF.

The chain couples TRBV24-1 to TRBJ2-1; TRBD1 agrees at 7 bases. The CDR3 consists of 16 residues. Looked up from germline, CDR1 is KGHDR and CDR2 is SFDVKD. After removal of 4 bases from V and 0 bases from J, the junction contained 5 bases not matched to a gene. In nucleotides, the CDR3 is TGTGCCACCAGTGACCCCCAGGGGGTCTCCTACAATGAGCAGTTCTTC. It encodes CATSDPQGVSYNEQFF.

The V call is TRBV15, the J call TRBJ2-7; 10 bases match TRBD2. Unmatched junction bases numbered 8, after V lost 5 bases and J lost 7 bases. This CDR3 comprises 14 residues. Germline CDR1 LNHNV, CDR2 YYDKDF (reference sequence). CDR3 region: CATSESAGGLEQYF. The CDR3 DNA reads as TGTGCCACCAGCGAATCAGCGGGAGGGTTGGAGCAGTACTTC. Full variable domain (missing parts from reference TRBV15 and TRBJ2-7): DAMVIQNPRYQVTQFGKPVTLSCSQTLNHNVMYWYQQKSSQAPKLLFHYYDKDFNNEADTPDNFQSRRPNTSFCFLDIRSPGLGDTAMYLCATSESAGGLEQYFGPGTRLTVT.

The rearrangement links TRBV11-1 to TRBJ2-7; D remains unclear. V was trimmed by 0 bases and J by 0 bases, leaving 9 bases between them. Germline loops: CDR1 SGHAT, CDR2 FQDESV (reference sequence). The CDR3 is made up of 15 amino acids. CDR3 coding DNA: TGTGCCAGCAGCTTAGCGCATATTCCCTCCTACGAGCAGTACTTC. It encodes CASSLAHIPSYEQYF.

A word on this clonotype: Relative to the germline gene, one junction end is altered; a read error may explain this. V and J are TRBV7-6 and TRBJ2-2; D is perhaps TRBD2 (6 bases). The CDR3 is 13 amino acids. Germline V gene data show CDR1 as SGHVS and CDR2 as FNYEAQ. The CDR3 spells CASSLIGAGGLFF. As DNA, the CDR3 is TGTGCCAGCAGCTTAATAGGCGCCGGGGGGCTGTTTTTT.

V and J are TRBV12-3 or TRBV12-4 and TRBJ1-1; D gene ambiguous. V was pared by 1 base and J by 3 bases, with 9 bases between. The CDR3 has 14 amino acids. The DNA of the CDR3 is TGTGCCAGCAGTTTAGAATCAACCGACACTGAAGCTTTCTTT. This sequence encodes CASSLESTDTEAFF.

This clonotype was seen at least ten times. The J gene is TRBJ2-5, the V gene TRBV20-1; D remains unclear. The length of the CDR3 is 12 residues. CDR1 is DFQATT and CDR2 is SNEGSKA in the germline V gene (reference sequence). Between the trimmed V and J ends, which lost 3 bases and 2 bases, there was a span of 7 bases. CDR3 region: CSARWQQETQYF. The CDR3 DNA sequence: TGCAGTGCTAGGTGGCAGCAAGAGACCCAGTACTTC.

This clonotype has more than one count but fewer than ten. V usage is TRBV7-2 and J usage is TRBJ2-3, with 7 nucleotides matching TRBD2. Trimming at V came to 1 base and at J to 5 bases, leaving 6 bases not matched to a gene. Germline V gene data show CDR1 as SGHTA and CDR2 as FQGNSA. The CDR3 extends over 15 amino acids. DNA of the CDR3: TGTGCCAGCAGCTTAGACGGGAGGAACATAGATACGCAGTATTTT. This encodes CASSLDGRNIDTQYF.

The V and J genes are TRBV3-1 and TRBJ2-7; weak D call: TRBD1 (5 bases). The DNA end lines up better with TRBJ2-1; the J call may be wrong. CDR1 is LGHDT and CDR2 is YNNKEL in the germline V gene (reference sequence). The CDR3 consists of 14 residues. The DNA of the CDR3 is TGTGCCAGCAGCCAAAGGGGCGGTGACAATGAGCAGTTCTTC. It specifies CASSQRGGDNEQFF.

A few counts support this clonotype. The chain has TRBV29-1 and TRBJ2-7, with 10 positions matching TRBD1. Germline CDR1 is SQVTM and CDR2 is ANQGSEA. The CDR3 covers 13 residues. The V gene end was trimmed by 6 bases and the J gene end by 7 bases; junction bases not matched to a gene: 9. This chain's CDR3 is CSVKTGGPSEQYF. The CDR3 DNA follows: TGCAGCGTCAAGACAGGGGGCCCTAGTGAGCAGTACTTC.

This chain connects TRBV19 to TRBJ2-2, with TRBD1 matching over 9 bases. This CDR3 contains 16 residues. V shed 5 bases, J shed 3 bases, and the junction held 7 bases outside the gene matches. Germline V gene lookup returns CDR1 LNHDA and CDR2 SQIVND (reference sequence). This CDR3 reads CASSPRQGEDTGELFF. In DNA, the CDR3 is TGTGCCAGTAGTCCCCGACAGGGGGAGGACACCGGGGAGCTGTTTTTT.

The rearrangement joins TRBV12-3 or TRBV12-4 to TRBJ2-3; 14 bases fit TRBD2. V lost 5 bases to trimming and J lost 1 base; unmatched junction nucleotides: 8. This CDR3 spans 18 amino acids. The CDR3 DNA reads TGTGCCAGCAGTCGAACGGGACTAGCGGGAGTAGGCACAGATACGCAGTATTTT. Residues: CASSRTGLAGVGTDTQYF.

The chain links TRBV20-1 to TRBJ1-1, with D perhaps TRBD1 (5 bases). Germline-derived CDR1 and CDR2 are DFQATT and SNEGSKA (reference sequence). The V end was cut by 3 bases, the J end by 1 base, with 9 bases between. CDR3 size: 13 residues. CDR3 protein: CSASTGGNTEAFF. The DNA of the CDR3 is TGCAGTGCTAGTACTGGGGGGAACACTGAAGCTTTCTTT.

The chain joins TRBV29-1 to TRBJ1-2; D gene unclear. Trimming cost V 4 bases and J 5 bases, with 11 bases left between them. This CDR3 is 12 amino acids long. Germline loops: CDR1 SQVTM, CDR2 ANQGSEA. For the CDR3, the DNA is TGCAGCGTTGGAAACCTGCGGTATGGCTACACCTTC. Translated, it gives CSVGNLRYGYTF.